This TCR beta chain derives from a study of resident and recirculating memory T cells in vitiligo. As for the study in general: Samples were epidermis from two lesional and two nonlesional sites, plus PBMCs. Genomic DNA was extracted from whole homogenized samples, with no cell sorting.

Patients who had received treatment within the previous three months were excluded. Germline V gene data show CDR1 as MNHEY and CDR2 as SMNVEV (reference sequence). V lost 6 bases to trimming and J lost 2 bases, with 11 bases between them. The CDR3 contains 13 residues. A remark on this clone: Its antigen is undetermined.

Some clones are missing from TCRdb's copy, which holds only in-frame ones; the method was immunoSEQ multiplex PCR. The sample consists of roughly 76,000 clones, approximately 89% of them appearing once. Broader study findings: Different lesions suggested infiltration by different T cell clones.

Sequences were obtained from blood. The rearrangement joins TRBV27 to TRBJ2-7; possibly TRBD2 for D (6 bases). The sequence derives from a male donor with vitiligo. This CDR3 is CASSRLGPYEQYF. The CDR3 bases are TGTGCCAGCAGCCGACTAGGCCCCTACGAGCAGTACTTC.